These 24 T cell receptor beta chains were all obtained from the same sample, sequenced in a study of shared clonotypes between healthy human individuals. The protocol was immunoSEQ multiplex PCR, while the TCRdb copy is restricted to in-frame clones and leaves out a portion. The table shows about 580,000 clones, with 95% to 98% occurring only once. Terminally differentiated effector memory CD45RA+ cells were excluded from the naive CD8 cells, which were CD45RO-negative and positively selected for CCR7. The sequenced sample was naive CD8+ T cells sorted from blood. The receptors here all came from a man aged 30 to 39 in good health.

V and J are TRBV5-1 and TRBJ2-2; tentative D call: TRBD2 (5 bases). The germline CDR1 and CDR2 sequences are SGHRS and YFSETQ. The CDR3 is 14 amino acids. Trimming pared 4 bases from V and 6 bases from J, leaving 13 bases between. CDR3 residues: CASSPLRAAGELFF. CDR3 coding DNA: TGCGCCAGCAGCCCACTGCGGGCAGCCGGGGAGCTGTTTTTT.

V and J are TRBV6-5 and TRBJ2-7; 8 bases align to TRBD1. V trimming: 6 bases; J trimming: 1 base; junction bases outside the gene matches: 8. Germline CDR1 reads MNHEY; CDR2 reads SVGAGI. CDR3 length: 15 amino acids. The CDR3 protein is CASRPGTGGSYEQYF. The CDR3 DNA is TGTGCCAGCAGACCGGGGACAGGTGGATCCTACGAGCAGTACTTC.

The genes are TRBV5-6 and TRBJ2-4; D not certain. The CDR3 has 14 amino acids. Deletions cut 0 bases from V and 0 bases from J, with 4 bases between. Germline V CDR1 and CDR2: SGHDT, YYEEEE. The CDR3 bases are TGTGCCAGCAGCTTGGGTGGAGCCAAAAACATTCAGTACTTC. It specifies CASSLGGAKNIQYF.

This clone was observed a single time. The V call is TRBV25-1, the J call TRBJ2-1, with D possibly TRBD2 on 5 matching bases. CDR1 MGHDK and CDR2 SYGVNS come from the germline V gene. The CDR3 is made up of 12 amino acids. The V gene lost 2 bases and the J gene lost 9 bases, with 8 bases spanning the gap. DNA for the CDR3: TGTGCCAGCAGTGAAGGAGGTGGTGAGCAGTTCTTC. Protein product: CASSEGGGEQFF.

This clone has a single count. The chain links TRBV27 to TRBJ2-3; either TRBD1 or TRBD2 may fit D (5 bases each). V lost 6 bases to trimming and J lost 0 bases, with 13 bases between them. The CDR3 totals 15 residues. The germline CDR1 and CDR2 sequences are MNHEY and SMNVEV (reference sequence). As DNA, the CDR3 is TGTGCCAGCAGGGCTGGGACGGTGAGCACAGATACGCAGTATTTT. Translation gives CASRAGTVSTDTQYF.

V gene TRBV7-6 combines with J gene TRBJ2-7, with D perhaps given as TRBD1 or TRBD2 (5 bases each). Looked up from germline, CDR1 is SGHVS and CDR2 is FNYEAQ. The CDR3 loop spans 14 amino acids. V was pared by 4 bases and J by 2 bases, with 12 bases between. The chain's CDR3 is CASSYRDGPYEQYF. CDR3 sequence (DNA): TGTGCCAGCAGCTACCGGGACGGGCCCTACGAGCAGTACTTC.

This chain's CDR3 is CASTRGQTYEQYF. CDR3 in DNA: TGTGCCAGCACCCGGGGACAGACCTACGAGCAGTACTTC. The chain couples TRBV6-6 to TRBJ2-7, with TRBD1 matching over 7 bases. V was clipped by 7 bases and J by 2 bases; unmatched bases: 5. The CDR3 runs to 13 residues. Germline assignment: CDR1 MNHNY and CDR2 SVGAGI (reference sequence).

This clone was recorded once. The chain couples TRBV19 to TRBJ1-1, with D possibly matching TRBD1 (6 bases). Between the trimmed V and J ends, which lost 4 bases and 5 bases, there was a span of 14 bases. Germline CDR1 and CDR2: LNHDA and SQIVND (reference sequence). CDR3 length equals 14 residues. CDR3 in DNA: TGTGCCAGTAGTAACCTGGGGGCGAGGACTGAAGCTTTCTTT. It is translated as CASSNLGARTEAFF.

The CDR3 reads CSVAGTGGSQPQHF. The CDR3, as DNA: TGCAGCGTTGCTGGGACAGGGGGCTCTCAGCCCCAGCATTTT. The chain is built from TRBV29-1 and TRBJ1-5; TRBD1 aligns across 12 bases. Germline V gene lookup returns CDR1 SQVTM and CDR2 ANQGSEA. The junction had 4 bases not matched to a gene; V was cut back by 4 bases and J by 6 bases. This CDR3 spans 14 amino acids.

The rearrangement joins TRBV10-3 to TRBJ1-5; the D is unclear. The CDR3 sequence is 12 residues long. Trimming left V 6 bases short and J 14 bases short, with 17 bases between. CDR1 is ENHRY, CDR2 SYGVKD, per germline. CDR3 DNA sequence: TGTGCCATCAGCGATCTCGGAGGGCAGGAGCATTTT. It is translated as CAISDLGGQEHF.

This clone showed up just once. V gene TRBV7-9 combines with J gene TRBJ2-7; D may correspond to TRBD1 or TRBD2 (5 bases each). This CDR3 is built from 17 residues. CDR1 SEHNR and CDR2 FQNEAQ come from the germline V gene (reference sequence). V shed 4 bases and J shed 5 bases, with 24 bases lying between them. DNA of the CDR3: TGTGCCAGCAGCTCCAACCTTCCGGGACCGGCTACCGACGAGCAGTACTTC. Translated, it gives CASSSNLPGPATDEQYF.

This chain uses TRBV2 with TRBJ2-3; D uncertain. Germline CDR1 and CDR2: SNHLY and FYNNEI. Deletions cut 5 bases from V and 0 bases from J, with 6 bases between. The CDR3 has 13 amino acids. The CDR3 DNA sequence: TGTGCCAGCAGTTGGATTAGCACAGATACGCAGTATTTT. Translating gives CASSWISTDTQYF.

The V and J genes are TRBV11-2 and TRBJ1-1, with a possible D match to TRBD1 (5 bases). This CDR3 region has 15 residues. CDR1 and CDR2 from the germline V gene are SGHAT and FQNNGV. V lost 5 bases to trimming and J lost 1 base, with 14 bases between them. CDR3 region: CASSPLVGPNTEAFF. The CDR3 nucleotides read TGTGCCAGCAGCCCTTTGGTGGGGCCGAACACTGAAGCTTTCTTT.

The V call is TRBV29-1, the J call TRBJ2-7; 15 bases align to TRBD2. Germline loops: CDR1 SQVTM, CDR2 ANQGSEA. With V trimmed by 6 bases and J by 3 bases, 6 bases remained unmatched. This CDR3 contains 15 residues. The CDR3 spells CSVIGLAGGNYEQYF. Here the CDR3 DNA reads TGCAGCGTCATAGGACTAGCGGGAGGGAACTACGAGCAGTACTTC.

This chain connects TRBV27 to TRBJ2-7; the match to TRBD2 covers 9 bases. The CDR3 has 15 amino acids. The V gene's germline CDR1 is MNHEY and CDR2 SMNVEV (reference sequence). The junction had 12 bases not matched to a gene; V was cut back by 5 bases and J by 7 bases. CDR3 residues: CASSPQAGGLFEQYF. In DNA form, the CDR3 reads TGTGCCAGCAGTCCACAAGCGGGAGGACTTTTTGAGCAGTACTTC.

The CDR3 loop is CASSIQALTYEQYF. For the CDR3, the DNA is TGTGCCAGTAGTATCCAGGCCCTGACCTACGAGCAGTACTTC. This chain joins TRBV19 and TRBJ2-7, with D unresolved. V was shortened by 3 bases and J by 2 bases, with 11 bases between the two germline ends. Germline CDR1 and CDR2: LNHDA and SQIVND (reference sequence). This CDR3 contains 14 residues.

This rearrangement joins TRBV7-9 to TRBJ1-2; possible D gene TRBD1, 6 bases. The CDR3 totals 13 residues. The germline V and J ends were trimmed by 0 bases and 8 bases, with 10 bases remaining between them. Germline V gene lookup returns CDR1 SEHNR and CDR2 FQNEAQ (reference sequence). CDR3 residues: CASSLAGGMGYTF. As DNA, the CDR3 is TGTGCCAGCAGCTTAGCAGGGGGAATGGGCTACACCTTC.

The rearrangement uses TRBV27 and TRBJ2-3; D uncertain. V was clipped by 6 bases and J by 0 bases, with 10 bases between them. This CDR3 contains 14 residues. The V gene's germline CDR1 is MNHEY and CDR2 SMNVEV (reference sequence). CDR3 DNA sequence: TGTGCCAGCAGCCGCCGAACTAGCACAGATACGCAGTATTTT. Residues: CASSRRTSTDTQYF.

This rearrangement joins TRBV5-4 to TRBJ2-7; perhaps TRBD2 as D (5 bases). The CDR3 has 14 amino acids. Germline assignment: CDR1 SGHNT and CDR2 YYREEE (reference sequence). The V and J ends lost 4 bases and 4 bases respectively, with 15 bases between them. This CDR3 reads CASSPVTGSYEQYF. Written as DNA, the CDR3 is TGTGCCAGCAGCCCGGTAACGGGATCTTACGAGCAGTACTTC.

The chain employs TRBV27 and TRBJ1-2; TRBD1 matches 11 bases. Germline-derived CDR1 and CDR2 are MNHEY and SMNVEV (reference sequence). The CDR3 totals 15 residues. Trimming cost V 5 bases and J 7 bases; bases outside gene matches: 9. CDR3 sequence: CASSVMSGTGGGYTF. CDR3 sequence (DNA): TGTGCCAGCAGTGTGATGTCCGGGACAGGGGGTGGCTACACCTTC.

The chain carries TRBV5-8 and TRBJ1-1; D may be TRBD1 (5 bases). Germline CDR1 SGHTS, CDR2 YDEGEE. The V gene lost 10 bases and the J gene lost 7 bases, with 11 bases spanning the gap. CDR3 size: 10 residues. This CDR3 is CAGALVEAFF. CDR3 coding DNA: TGTGCCGGGGCGCTGGTTGAAGCTTTCTTT.

The chain employs TRBV7-9 and TRBJ2-7; tentative D call: TRBD1 (5 bases). Trimming pared 2 bases from V and 5 bases from J, leaving 10 bases between. Germline V CDR1 and CDR2: SEHNR, FQNEAQ (reference sequence). The CDR3 is 13 amino acids. CDR3 coding DNA: TGTGCCAGCAGCTTAAGTCCAGGGAACGAGCAGTACTTC. This sequence encodes CASSLSPGNEQYF. Full variable domain (rest looked up from reference TRBV7-9 and TRBJ2-7): DTGVSQNPRHKITKRGQNVTFRCDPISEHNRLYWYRQTLGQGPEFLTYFQNEAQLEKSRLLSDRFSAERPKGSFSTLEIQRTEQGDSAMYLCASSLSPGNEQYFGPGTRLTVT.

This clone was seen a single time. The chain has TRBV6-5 and TRBJ1-4, with D unclear. The CDR3 totals 12 residues. Per the germline V gene, CDR1 is MNHEY and CDR2 is SVGAGI. V lost 0 bases and J 13 bases, leaving 9 bases between the germline ends. The CDR3 here is CASSYSGSGLFF. CDR3 coding DNA: TGTGCCAGCAGTTACTCGGGCTCGGGACTGTTTTTT.

The rearrangement uses TRBV13 and TRBJ2-7; tentatively, D is TRBD1 (5 bases). Germline CDR1 is PRHDT and CDR2 is FYEKMQ (reference sequence). Trimming took off 0 bases at V and 0 bases at J, with 9 bases between the two ends. The CDR3 runs 15 residues. Written as DNA, the CDR3 is TGTGCCAGCAGCTTAGGGACAGCAGGCTCCTACGAGCAGTACTTC. Translated, it gives CASSLGTAGSYEQYF.